Below, 8 T cell receptor beta chains from the same sample are listed, as sequenced in a study of blood T cell repertoires in COVID-19. Clones were sequenced by immunoSEQ multiplex PCR, and TCRdb holds only the in-frame ones, with some missing. The data contain roughly 200,000 clones, roughly 86% of them seen just once; the ten biggest clones take up around 25%. Sequenced sample: PBMCs or T cells enriched from blood (not recorded which). The receptor set was obtained from a woman aged 40 to 49 in a cohort exposed to, infected with or recovered from COVID-19 (not recorded which).

V is TRBV19 and J is TRBJ2-2; TRBD1 matches 7 bases. The CDR3 totals 16 residues. Germline values: CDR1 LNHDA, CDR2 SQIVND (reference sequence). After removal of 3 bases from V and 0 bases from J, the junction contained 4 bases not matched to a gene. CDR3 bases: TGTGCCAGTAGTATTGGTACAGGGGCGAACACCGGGGAGCTGTTTTTT. This sequence encodes CASSIGTGANTGELFF. The entire variable domain, with the rest obtained from reference TRBV19 and TRBJ2-2, is as follows: DGGITQSPKYLFRKEGQNVTLSCEQNLNHDAMYWYRQDPGQGLRLIYYSQIVNDFQKGDIAEGYSVSREKKESFPLTVTSAQKNPTAFYLCASSIGTGANTGELFFGEGSRLTVL.

The V call is TRBV27, the J call TRBJ1-2; 7 bases line up with TRBD1. V lost 4 bases to trimming and J lost 5 bases; unmatched junction nucleotides: 16. Per germline, CDR1 MNHEY and CDR2 SMNVEV (reference sequence). The CDR3 length is 17 residues. The CDR3 DNA is TGTGCCAGCAGTTCCTCGACAGGGAGGTTCCAGGGGTATGGCTACACCTTC. Amino acid sequence: CASSSSTGRFQGYGYTF.

The chain carries TRBV5-4 and TRBJ2-4; tentative D call: TRBD1 (5 bases). Per the germline V gene, CDR1 is SGHNT and CDR2 is YYREEE (reference sequence). The V and J ends lost 1 base and 0 bases respectively, with 8 bases between them. The CDR3 is 15 amino acids. CDR3: CASSLLGEAKNIQYF. DNA of the CDR3: TGTGCCAGCAGCTTGTTAGGGGAAGCCAAAAACATTCAGTACTTC.

The chain couples TRBV2 to TRBJ2-7, with a tentative D call TRBD1 (6 bases). Trimming took off 2 bases at V and 3 bases at J, with 11 bases between the two ends. The CDR3 consists of 14 residues. Germline loops: CDR1 SNHLY, CDR2 FYNNEI. This chain's CDR3 is CASSEQGSVYEQYF. In DNA form, the CDR3 reads TGTGCCAGCAGTGAACAGGGGAGCGTCTACGAGCAGTACTTC.

This chain uses TRBV5-4 with TRBJ2-5, with D perhaps matching TRBD1 (6 bases). Germline values: CDR1 SGHNT, CDR2 YYREEE (reference sequence). Trimming took 3 bases from V and 1 from J, leaving 10 bases between them. The CDR3 sequence is 14 residues long. In nucleotides, the CDR3 is TGTGCCAGCAGCTCTCCGACAGGCCAAGAGACCCAGTACTTC. It yields the protein CASSSPTGQETQYF.

This clone has a handful of counts. J is TRBJ1-1 and V is TRBV9; 9 bases agree with TRBD1. The junction had 4 bases not matched to a gene; V was cut back by 0 bases and J by 4 bases. The CDR3 spans 15 residues. Germline V gene data show CDR1 as SGDLS and CDR2 as YYNGEE. As DNA, the CDR3 is TGTGCCAGCAGCGTAGCCGGGACAGGGTCCACTGAAGCTTTCTTT. This codes for CASSVAGTGSTEAFF.

This chain links TRBV5-4 with TRBJ2-1; 10 positions match TRBD2. The V gene end was trimmed by 0 bases and the J gene end by 7 bases; junction bases not matched to a gene: 7. Per germline, CDR1 SGHNT and CDR2 YYREEE (reference sequence). This CDR3 contains 16 residues. Written as DNA, the CDR3 is TGTGCCAGCAGCTTGGCCAGGAGCGGGGGGGATAATGAGCAGTTCTTC. As protein: CASSLARSGGDNEQFF.

The chain uses TRBV6-4 and TRBJ2-1; 9 nucleotides match TRBD2. The trim removed 4 bases at V and 7 bases at J, leaving 8 bases unmatched. Per the germline V gene, CDR1 is MRHNA and CDR2 is SNTAGT. CDR3 length: 15 residues. The CDR3 DNA is TGTGCCAGCAGTGTGGTAGCGGGGGAGGAGAATGAGCAGTTCTTC. Residues: CASSVVAGEENEQFF.